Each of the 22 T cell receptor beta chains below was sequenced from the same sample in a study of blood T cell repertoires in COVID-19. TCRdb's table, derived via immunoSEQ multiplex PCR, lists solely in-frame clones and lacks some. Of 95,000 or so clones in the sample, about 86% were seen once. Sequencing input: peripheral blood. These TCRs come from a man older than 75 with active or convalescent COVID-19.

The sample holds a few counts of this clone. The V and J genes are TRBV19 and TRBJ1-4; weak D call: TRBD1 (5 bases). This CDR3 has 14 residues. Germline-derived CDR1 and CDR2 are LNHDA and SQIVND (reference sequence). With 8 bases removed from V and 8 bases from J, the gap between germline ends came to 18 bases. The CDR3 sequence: CASSNRGAEEKLFF. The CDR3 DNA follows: TGTGCCAGTTCAAATAGGGGCGCGGAAGAAAAACTGTTTTTT.

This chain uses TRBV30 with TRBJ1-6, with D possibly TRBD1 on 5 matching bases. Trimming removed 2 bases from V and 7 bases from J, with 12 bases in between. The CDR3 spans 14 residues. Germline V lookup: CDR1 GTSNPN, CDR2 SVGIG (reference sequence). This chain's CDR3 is CAWSLTGSNSPLHF. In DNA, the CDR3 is TGTGCCTGGAGTTTAACAGGCTCCAATTCACCCCTCCACTTT. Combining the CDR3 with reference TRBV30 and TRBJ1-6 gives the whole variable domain SQTIHQWPATLVQPVGSPLSLECTVEGTSNPNLYWYRQAAGRGLQLLFYSVGIGQISSEVPQNLSASRPQDRQFILSSKKLLLSDSGFYLCAWSLTGSNSPLHFGNGTRLTVT.

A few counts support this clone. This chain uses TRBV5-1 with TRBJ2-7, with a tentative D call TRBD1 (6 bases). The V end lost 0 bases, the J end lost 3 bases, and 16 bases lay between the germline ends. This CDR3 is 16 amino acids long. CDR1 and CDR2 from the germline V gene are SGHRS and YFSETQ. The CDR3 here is CASSLGQGSLFYEQYF. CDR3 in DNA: TGCGCCAGCAGCTTGGGCCAGGGGTCCCTATTCTACGAGCAGTACTTC. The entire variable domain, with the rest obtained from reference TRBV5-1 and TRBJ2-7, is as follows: KAGVTQTPRYLIKTRGQQVTLSCSPISGHRSVSWYQQTPGQGLQFLFEYFSETQRNKGNFPGRFSGRQFSNSRSEMNVSTLELGDSALYLCASSLGQGSLFYEQYFGPGTRLTVT.

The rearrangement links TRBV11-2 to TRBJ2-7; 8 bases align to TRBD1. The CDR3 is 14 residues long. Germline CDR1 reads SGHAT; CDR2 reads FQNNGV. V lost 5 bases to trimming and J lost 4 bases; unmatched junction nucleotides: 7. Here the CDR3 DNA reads TGTGCCAGCAGCCACAGGGGGTTGAGGTACGAGCAGTACTTC. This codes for CASSHRGLRYEQYF.

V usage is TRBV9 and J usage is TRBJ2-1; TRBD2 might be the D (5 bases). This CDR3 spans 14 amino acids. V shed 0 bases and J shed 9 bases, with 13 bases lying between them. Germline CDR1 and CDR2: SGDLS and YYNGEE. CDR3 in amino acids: CASSVEPSRGEQFF. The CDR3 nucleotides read TGTGCCAGCAGCGTAGAGCCTAGCCGAGGTGAGCAGTTCTTC.

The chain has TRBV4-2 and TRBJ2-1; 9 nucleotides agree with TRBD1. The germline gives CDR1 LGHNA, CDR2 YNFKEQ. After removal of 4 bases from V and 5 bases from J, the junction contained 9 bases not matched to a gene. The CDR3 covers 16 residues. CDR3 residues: CASSRGEGQGNNEQFF. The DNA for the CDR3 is TGTGCCAGCAGCCGAGGGGAGGGACAGGGTAACAATGAGCAGTTCTTC.

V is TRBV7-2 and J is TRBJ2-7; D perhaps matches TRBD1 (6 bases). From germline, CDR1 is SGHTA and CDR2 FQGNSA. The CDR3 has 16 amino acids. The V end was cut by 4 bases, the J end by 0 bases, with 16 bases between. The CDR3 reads CASSSGPGHNSYEQYF. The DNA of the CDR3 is TGTGCCAGCAGCTCGGGACCGGGACACAACTCCTACGAGCAGTACTTC.

CDR3 nucleotides: TGCGCCAGCAGCGTATGGCAGGGACAGGGGAACGAGCAGTACTTC. This encodes CASSVWQGQGNEQYF. The V call is TRBV5-1, the J call TRBJ2-7, with 10 bases aligning to TRBD1. Per germline, CDR1 SGHRS and CDR2 YFSETQ. This CDR3 has 15 amino acids. V was clipped by 4 bases and J by 5 bases; unmatched bases: 9.

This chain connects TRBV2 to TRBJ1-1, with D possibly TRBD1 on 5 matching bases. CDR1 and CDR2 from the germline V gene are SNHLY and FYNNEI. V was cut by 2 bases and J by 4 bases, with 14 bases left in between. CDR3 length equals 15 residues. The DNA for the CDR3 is TGTGCCAGCAGTGAATTGCGTCAGGGCCCCACTGAAGCTTTCTTT. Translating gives CASSELRQGPTEAFF.

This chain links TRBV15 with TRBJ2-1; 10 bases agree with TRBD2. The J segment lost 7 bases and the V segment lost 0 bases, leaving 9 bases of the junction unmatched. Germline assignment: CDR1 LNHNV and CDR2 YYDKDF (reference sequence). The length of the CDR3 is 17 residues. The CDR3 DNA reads TGTGCCACCAGCAGAGAAGTGGGAGCGGGAGGGAGGAATGAGCAGTTCTTC. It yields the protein CATSREVGAGGRNEQFF.

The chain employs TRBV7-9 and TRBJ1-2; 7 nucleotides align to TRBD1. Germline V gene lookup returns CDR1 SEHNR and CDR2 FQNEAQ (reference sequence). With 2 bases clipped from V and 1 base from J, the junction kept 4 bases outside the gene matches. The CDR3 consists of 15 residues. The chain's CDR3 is CASSLKAGGNYGYTF. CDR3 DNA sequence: TGTGCCAGCAGCTTAAAAGCAGGGGGTAACTATGGCTACACCTTC. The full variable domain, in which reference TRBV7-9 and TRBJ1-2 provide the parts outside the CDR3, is DTGVSQNPRHKITKRGQNVTFRCDPISEHNRLYWYRQTLGQGPEFLTYFQNEAQLEKSRLLSDRFSAERPKGSFSTLEIQRTEQGDSAMYLCASSLKAGGNYGYTFGSGTRLTVV.

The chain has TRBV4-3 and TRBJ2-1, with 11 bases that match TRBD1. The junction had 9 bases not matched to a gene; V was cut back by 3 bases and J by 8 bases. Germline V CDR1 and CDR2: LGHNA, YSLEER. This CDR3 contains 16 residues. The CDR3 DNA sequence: TGCGCCAGCAGCCAGGCCGGGACAGGGGGTTTCGATGAGCAGTTCTTC. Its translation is CASSQAGTGGFDEQFF.

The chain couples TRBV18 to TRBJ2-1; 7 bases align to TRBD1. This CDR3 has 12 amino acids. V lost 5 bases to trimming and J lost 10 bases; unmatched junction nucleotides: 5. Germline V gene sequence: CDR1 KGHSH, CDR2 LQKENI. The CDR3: CASSDRESEQFF. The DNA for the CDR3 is TGTGCCAGCTCAGACAGGGAGAGCGAGCAGTTCTTC.

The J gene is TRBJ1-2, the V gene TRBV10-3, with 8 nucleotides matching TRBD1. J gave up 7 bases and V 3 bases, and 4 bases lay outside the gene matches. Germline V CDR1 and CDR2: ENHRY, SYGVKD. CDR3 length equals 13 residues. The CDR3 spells CAISDGTGSGYTF. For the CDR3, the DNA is TGTGCCATCAGTGATGGGACAGGATCTGGCTACACCTTC.

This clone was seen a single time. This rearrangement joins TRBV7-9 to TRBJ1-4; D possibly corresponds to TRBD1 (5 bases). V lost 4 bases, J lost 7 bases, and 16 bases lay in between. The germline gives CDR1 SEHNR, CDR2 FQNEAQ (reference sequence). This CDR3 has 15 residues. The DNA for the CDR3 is TGTGCCAGCAGCTACCCTCTCAGGGTGGGTGAAAAACTGTTTTTT. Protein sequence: CASSYPLRVGEKLFF.

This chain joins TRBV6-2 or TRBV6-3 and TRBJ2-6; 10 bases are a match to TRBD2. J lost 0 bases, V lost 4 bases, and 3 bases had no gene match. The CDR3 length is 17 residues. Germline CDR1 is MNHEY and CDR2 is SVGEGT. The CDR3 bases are TGTGCCAGCAGTTTACTAGCGGGAAGCTCTGGGGCCAACGTCCTGACTTTC. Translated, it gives CASSLLAGSSGANVLTF.

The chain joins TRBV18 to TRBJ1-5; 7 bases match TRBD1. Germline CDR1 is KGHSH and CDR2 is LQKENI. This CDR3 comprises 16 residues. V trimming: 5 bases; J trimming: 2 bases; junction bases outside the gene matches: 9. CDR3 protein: CASSLNRGGRNQPQHF. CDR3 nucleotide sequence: TGTGCCAGCTCATTGAACAGGGGTGGACGCAATCAGCCCCAGCATTTT.

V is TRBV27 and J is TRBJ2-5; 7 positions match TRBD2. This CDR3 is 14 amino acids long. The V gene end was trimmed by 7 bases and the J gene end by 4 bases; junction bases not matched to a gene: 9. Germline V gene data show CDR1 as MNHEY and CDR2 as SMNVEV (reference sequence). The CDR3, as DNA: TGTGCCAGCAAACTAGCGAAAAGAGTAGAGACCCAGTACTTC. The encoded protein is CASKLAKRVETQYF.

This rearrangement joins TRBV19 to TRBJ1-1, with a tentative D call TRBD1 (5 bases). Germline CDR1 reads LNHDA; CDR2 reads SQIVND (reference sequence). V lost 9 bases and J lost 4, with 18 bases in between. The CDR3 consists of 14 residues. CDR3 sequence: CASATSGKITEAFF. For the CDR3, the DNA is TGTGCCAGCGCGACGTCAGGGAAAATCACTGAAGCTTTCTTT.

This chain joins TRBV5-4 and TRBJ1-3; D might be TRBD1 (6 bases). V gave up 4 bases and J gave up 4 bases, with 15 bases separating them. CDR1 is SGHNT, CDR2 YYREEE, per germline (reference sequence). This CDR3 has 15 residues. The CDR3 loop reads CASSSQGMSGNTIYF. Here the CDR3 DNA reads TGTGCCAGCAGCAGTCAGGGGATGTCAGGAAACACCATATATTTT.

The CDR3 protein is CATSRGGQNSYEQYF. CDR3 coding DNA: TGTGCCACCAGCAGAGGGGGACAAAACTCCTACGAGCAGTACTTC. The rearrangement links TRBV15 to TRBJ2-7; possible D gene TRBD1, 6 bases. CDR3 length: 15 residues. The V gene's germline CDR1 is LNHNV and CDR2 YYDKDF (reference sequence). V lost 1 base and J lost 0, with 10 bases in between.

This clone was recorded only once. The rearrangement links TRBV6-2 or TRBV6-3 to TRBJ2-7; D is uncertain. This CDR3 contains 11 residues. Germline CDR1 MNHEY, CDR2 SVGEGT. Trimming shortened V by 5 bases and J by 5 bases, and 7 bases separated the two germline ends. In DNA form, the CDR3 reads TGTGCCAGCAGTATCCCCAACGAGCAGTACTTC. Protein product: CASSIPNEQYF.